These T cell receptor beta chains were read from a single sample in a study of shared clonotypes between healthy human individuals. Assay used: immunoSEQ multiplex PCR; TCRdb lists only in-frame clones, some missing. The sample lists over a million clones; 78% were seen once. The material sequenced was memory CD4+ T cells from PBMCs. These receptors were collected from a man in his late teens or twenties in good health. Some clones in this sample may be carry-over from other donors' samples. Both conserved end residues are part of each CDR3. The order of the fields is J gene, clone size, D gene, V gene, CDR3 DNA, CDR3 protein. A D gene is named only where the DNA matches it firmly. Clone size, where shown, is once, few, many, or a class for clones that have expanded.

>TRBJ1-2|.|TRBD1|TRBV9
TGTGCCAGCAGCGCACAGGGGTGGGGCTACACCTTC
CASSAQGWGYTF
>TRBJ2-7|.|TRBD2|TRBV2
TGTGCCAGCAAACTACTAGCGCTCAGCTCCTACGAGCAGTACTTC
CASKLLALSSYEQYF
>TRBJ2-5|.|.|TRBV2
TGTGCCAGCAGCGCAATCAGAAAAGAGACCCAGTACTTC
CASSAIRKETQYF
>TRBJ2-1|many|TRBD2|TRBV5-1
TGCGCCAGCAGCTTGGGCACTAGCGGGAGTTTTCGCAATGAGCAGTTCTTC
CASSLGTSGSFRNEQFF
>TRBJ2-5|.|TRBD2|TRBV2
TGTGCCAGCAGGAAGGGACTAGCGGGAACTCAAGAGACCCAGTACTTC
CASRKGLAGTQETQYF
>TRBJ1-1|.|.|TRBV5-1
TGCGCCAGCAGCTTGGCTCCAGGGCGGAACACTGAAGCTTTCTTT
CASSLAPGRNTEAFF
>TRBJ2-5|.|.|TRBV5-6
TGTGCCAGCAGCTTGGGTCCCCGGTCGTCGGAGACCCAGTACTTC
CASSLGPRSSETQYF
>TRBJ2-7|.|TRBD2|TRBV4-2
TGTGCCAGCAGCCAAGCTTGGACTAGCGCGATCGAGCAGTACTTC
CASSQAWTSAIEQYF
>TRBJ2-7|.|.|TRBV28
TGTGCCAGCAGTCGTACGGGGGCAAGACGGGGCGAGCAGTACTTC
CASSRTGARRGEQYF
>TRBJ2-6|.|TRBD1|TRBV7-2
TGTGCCAGCAGCTTATCCCCCGGGACAGGGGCCTCTGGGGCCAACGTCCTGACTTTC
CASSLSPGTGASGANVLTF
>TRBJ2-1|.|TRBD1|TRBV7-2
TGTGCCAGCAGCTTTGACAGGGGATACAATGAGCAGTTCTTC
CASSFDRGYNEQFF
>TRBJ1-1|.|.|TRBV4-1
TGCGCCAGCAGCCAACACAGGGCGTATGAAGCTTTCTTT
CASSQHRAYEAFF
>TRBJ2-1|.|.|TRBV29-1
TGCAGCGCCGGGGTAGGCGATGAGCAGTTCTTC
CSAGVGDEQFF
>TRBJ1-1|.|TRBD1|TRBV19
TGTGCCAGTAGTATTCGGACAGGGCCAGGGACTGAAGCTTTCTTT
CASSIRTGPGTEAFF
>TRBJ2-2|.|.|TRBV4-2
TGTGCCAGCAGCCGGGCAGACATGAACACCGGGGAGCTGTTTTTT
CASSRADMNTGELFF
>TRBJ1-5|few|TRBD1|TRBV28
TGTGCCAGCACCGTCAAACAGGGGGCCCTTCCTTTGCCCCAGCATTTT
CASTVKQGALPLPQHF
>TRBJ2-5|.|.|TRBV30
TGTGCCTGGAGTGTTGGAGAGACCCAGTACTTC
CAWSVGETQYF
>TRBJ2-7|.|.|TRBV2
TGTGCCAGCAGTGAAGCCACACGGGAGGACAGTCAGTACTTC
CASSEATREDSQYF
>TRBJ2-7|.|TRBD1|TRBV18
TGTGCCAGCTCACCAGCCCAGGGGGCTGCCTACGAGCAGTACTTC
CASSPAQGAAYEQYF
>TRBJ2-5|.|TRBD2|TRBV7-2
TGTGCCAGCAGCTTAGGGGGGACTAGCGGGACCCCCCTGCCCCAGTACTTC
CASSLGGTSGTPLPQYF
>TRBJ2-2|few|.|TRBV4-1
TGCGCCAGCAGCCAAGACGTCGCCAGGGCTTTCGGGGAGCTGTTTTTT
CASSQDVARAFGELFF
>TRBJ2-3|.|TRBD2|TRBV5-6
TGTGCCAGCAGCTTGTTCACTAGCGGGAGGGAAGATACGCAGTATTTT
CASSLFTSGREDTQYF
>TRBJ2-7|.|TRBD2|TRBV5-4
TGTGCCAGCAGCTTGATCCTAGCGGGAGACTACGAGCAGTACTTC
CASSLILAGDYEQYF
>TRBJ2-7|.|.|TRBV10-1
TGCGCCAGCAGTGACGGTGGGAGCGAGCAGTACTTC
CASSDGGSEQYF
>TRBJ2-1|.|.|TRBV4-3
TGCGCCAGCAGCCAAGATTTTGGCCGACGGATCTCCAATGAGCAGTTCTTC
CASSQDFGRRISNEQFF
>TRBJ1-1|once|TRBD1|TRBV19
TGTGCCAGTAGTACACGGGACAGATGGGCTGAAGCTTTCTTT
CASSTRDRWAEAFF
>TRBJ2-4|.|TRBD1|TRBV7-2
TGTGCCAGCAGCCCCAGGGGGCTGAAAGACATTCAGTACTTC
CASSPRGLKDIQYF
>TRBJ2-7|.|TRBD1|TRBV6-5
TGTGCCAGCAGTTACCGGGACAGGGGTTCCTACGAGCAGTACTTC
CASSYRDRGSYEQYF
>TRBJ2-7|.|.|TRBV30
TGTGCCTGGAGTAGGGGGGGCGGCTCCTACGAGCAGTACTTC
CAWSRGGGSYEQYF
>TRBJ2-7|once|.|TRBV5-8
TGTGCCAGCAGTTCTACGACCTATTCCTACGAGCAGTACTTC
CASSSTTYSYEQYF
>TRBJ2-1|once|.|TRBV2
TGTGCCAGCAGGCGCTTTGAGGGGGTGGATGAGCAGTTCTTC
CASRRFEGVDEQFF
>TRBJ1-1|few|.|TRBV27
TGTGCCAGCAGGATGTCCGGGTGGCACACTGAAGCTTTCTTT
CASRMSGWHTEAFF
>TRBJ1-4|few|.|TRBV28
TGTGCCAGCATCAACAGAAAGGGACAAGGAAAACTGTTTTTT
CASINRKGQGKLFF
>TRBJ2-2|.|.|TRBV5-1
TGCGCCAGCAGCTTCGAACAGGCGATGAACACCGGGGAGCTGTTTTTT
CASSFEQAMNTGELFF
>TRBJ1-6|.|.|TRBV4-3
TGCGCCAGCAGCCATGAACAGCTGCCTAATTCACCCCTCCACTTT
CASSHEQLPNSPLHF
>TRBJ2-1|.|.|TRBV6-1
TGTGCCAGCAGGGGAAACAATGAGCAGTTCTTC
CASRGNNEQFF
>TRBJ2-2|few|TRBD2|TRBV2
TGTGCCAGCAGATCTAGCGGGAGTTGGACCGGGGAGCTGTTTTTT
CASRSSGSWTGELFF
>TRBJ2-5|.|.|TRBV2
TGTGCCAGCAATATGGCCAGGGTCGGGGAGACCCAGTACTTC
CASNMARVGETQYF
>TRBJ1-2|few|.|TRBV28
TGTGCCAGCAGTTTAAGGGGTAGCTATGGCTACACCTTC
CASSLRGSYGYTF
>TRBJ2-7|.|TRBD1|TRBV19
TGTGCCAGTAGTATGGGGACAGGGGGCGGAGGAGGCGAGCAGTACTTC
CASSMGTGGGGGEQYF
>TRBJ2-4|once|TRBD1|TRBV6-1
TGTGCCAGCAGTGGCTTGACAGGGCTAACAGTCGCCAAAAACATTCAGTACTTC
CASSGLTGLTVAKNIQYF